This record looks at one T cell receptor beta chain sequence and its context. No antigen is known for it. This sample was included in a study of shared clonotypes between healthy human individuals. As for the study in general: Ranging from 18 to 49 in age, donors were two women and a few men.

Data came from immunoSEQ multiplex PCR; TCRdb stores just in-frame clones and leaves some out. The sample has approximately 2,000,000 clones; less than 95% are singletons. Study results and caveats: Against clonotypes common to all four donors, non-shared ones had lower generation probabilities. Estimated clonotype richness was generally higher in naive than memory subsets. Roughly 5% of naive CD4 clonotypes were common to a handful of donors.

The germline V gene encodes CDR1 SGHAT and CDR2 FQNNGV. Trimming pared 1 base from V and 9 bases from J, leaving 16 bases between. The CDR3 contains 15 residues. Sequencing was carried out using naive CD4+ T cells from PBMCs. Sample subset: CD45RA+ positively selected. The receptor was derived from a young man in good health. Some clones in this sample may be carry-over from other donors' samples. The chain joins TRBV11-2 to TRBJ2-1; tentatively, D is TRBD2 (5 bases). The CDR3 spells CASSLVVFAGGEQFF. CDR3 sequence (DNA): TGTGCCAGCAGCTTAGTTGTCTTTGCCGGAGGTGAGCAGTTCTTC.